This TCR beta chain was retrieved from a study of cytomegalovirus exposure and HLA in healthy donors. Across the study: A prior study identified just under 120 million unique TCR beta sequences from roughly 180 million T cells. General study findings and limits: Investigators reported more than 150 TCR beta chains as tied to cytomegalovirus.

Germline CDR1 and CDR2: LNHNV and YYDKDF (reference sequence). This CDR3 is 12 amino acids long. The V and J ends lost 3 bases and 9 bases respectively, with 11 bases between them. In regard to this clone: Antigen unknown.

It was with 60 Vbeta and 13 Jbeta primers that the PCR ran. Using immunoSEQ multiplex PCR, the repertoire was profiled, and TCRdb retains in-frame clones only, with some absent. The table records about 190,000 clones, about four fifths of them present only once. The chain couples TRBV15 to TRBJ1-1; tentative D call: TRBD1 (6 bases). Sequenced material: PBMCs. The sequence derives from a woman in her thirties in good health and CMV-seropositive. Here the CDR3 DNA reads TGTGCCACCAGCAGTATGGACAGTAAAGCTTTCTTT. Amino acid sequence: CATSSMDSKAFF.